These 18 T cell receptor beta chains were all obtained from the same sample, sequenced in a study of T cell responses to AZD1222 COVID-19 vaccine. Only in-frame clones appear in the TCRdb table, and some are missing; sequencing was by immunoSEQ multiplex PCR. The sample shows 55,000 to 65,000 clones, 65% to 80% of them seen only once. Sequencing used peripheral blood, obtained 28 days after the second AZD1222 dose. These receptors were obtained from an adult who received the AZD1222 COVID-19 vaccine.

This sequence joins TRBV21-1 and TRBJ2-7. TRBV21-1 is assigned pseudogene status. This CDR3 region has 13 residues. CDR3 residues: CASSKRQYYEQYF. DNA of the CDR3: TGTGCCAGCAGCAAACGGCAGTACTACGAGCAGTACTTC.

The gene calls are TRBV19 and TRBJ1-1; 7 nucleotides line up with TRBD1. Germline-derived CDR1 and CDR2 are LNHDA and SQIVND (reference sequence). With 4 bases clipped from V and 3 bases from J, the junction kept 5 bases outside the gene matches. The CDR3 spans 14 residues. As DNA, the CDR3 is TGTGCCAGTAGTAACCCCGACAGGGACACTGAAGCTTTCTTT. It translates to CASSNPDRDTEAFF.

The chain couples TRBV5-3 to TRBJ1-2; D not certain. TRBV5-3 is an ORF; its function is uncertain. V was pared by 0 bases and J by 3 bases, with 15 bases between. This CDR3 is built from 16 residues. CDR3 nucleotide sequence: TGTGCCAGAAGCTTGGCCGAGGTTCGAGGGTACTATGGCTACACCTTC. Amino acid sequence: CARSLAEVRGYYGYTF.

The V and J genes are TRBV30 and TRBJ1-6; D is undetermined. The V gene lost 4 bases and the J gene lost 0 bases, with 4 bases spanning the gap. The CDR3 spans 13 residues. The germline V gene encodes CDR1 GTSNPN and CDR2 SVGIG (reference sequence). The CDR3 sequence: CAWTSSYNSPLHF. The DNA of the CDR3 is TGTGCCTGGACGAGCTCCTATAATTCACCCCTCCACTTT. Full variable domain (outside the CDR3, taken from reference TRBV30 and TRBJ1-6): SQTIHQWPATLVQPVGSPLSLECTVEGTSNPNLYWYRQAAGRGLQLLFYSVGIGQISSEVPQNLSASRPQDRQFILSSKKLLLSDSGFYLCAWTSSYNSPLHFGNGTRLTVT.

The V and J genes are TRBV10-3 and TRBJ2-3; D not resolved. From germline, CDR1 is ENHRY and CDR2 SYGVKD. This CDR3 contains 12 residues. The V end lost 10 bases, the J end lost 3 bases, and 11 bases lay between the germline ends. The CDR3: CATTDGTDTQYF. The DNA of the CDR3 is TGTGCCACGACGGACGGGACAGATACGCAGTATTTT.

The V call is TRBV7-8, the J call TRBJ2-3; 15 bases are shared with TRBD2. The CDR3 is made up of 16 amino acids. The V segment lost 4 bases and the J segment 5 bases; nucleotides outside the gene matches: 4. CDR1 and CDR2 (germline): SGHVS, FQNEAQ. The CDR3 sequence: CASSSWTSGGVDTQYF. In DNA, the CDR3 is TGTGCCAGCAGCTCGTGGACTAGCGGGGGGGTAGATACGCAGTATTTT.

V usage is TRBV7-2 and J usage is TRBJ1-2; D unresolved. V lost 5 bases, J lost 4 bases, and 17 bases lay in between. Germline-derived CDR1 and CDR2 are SGHTA and FQGNSA. CDR3 length equals 15 residues. Here the CDR3 reads CASSPGAQAPYGYTF. The DNA of the CDR3 is TGTGCCAGCAGCCCGGGAGCCCAGGCTCCCTATGGCTACACCTTC.

In DNA form, the CDR3 reads TGTGCCAGCAGAAGCACCGGGGAGCTGTTTTTT. It is translated as CASRSTGELFF. The rearrangement uses TRBV6-5 and TRBJ2-2, with unresolved D. The ends were cut back, 6 bases at V and 4 bases at J, with 3 bases in the middle. Germline CDR1 reads MNHEY; CDR2 reads SVGAGI. The CDR3 sequence is 11 residues long.

Sample share makes this clone medium-sized. The genes are TRBV27 and TRBJ1-4; no clear D. This CDR3 is 15 amino acids long. V was trimmed by 6 bases and J by 0 bases, leaving 11 bases between them. Germline values: CDR1 MNHEY, CDR2 SMNVEV (reference sequence). The CDR3 reads CASRRQVATNEKLFF. In DNA, the CDR3 is TGTGCCAGCAGGCGGCAGGTTGCAACTAATGAAAAACTGTTTTTT.

This chain joins TRBV5-1 and TRBJ2-5; D may be TRBD1 or TRBD2 (5 bases each). This CDR3 has 15 residues. In germline, CDR1 is SGHRS, CDR2 YFSETQ. Trimming removed 0 bases at V and 2 bases at J, with 11 bases between. The CDR3: CASSLDGAIQETQYF. The CDR3 bases are TGCGCCAGCAGCTTGGACGGGGCAATTCAAGAGACCCAGTACTTC.

J is TRBJ2-3 and V is TRBV15; 8 positions agree with TRBD2. V dropped 8 bases and J dropped 3; count of bases not matched to a gene: 10. The CDR3 consists of 15 residues. Germline CDR1 reads LNHNV; CDR2 reads YYDKDF (reference sequence). The CDR3: CATLSSGGGTDTQYF. CDR3 coding DNA: TGTGCCACCTTGAGTAGTGGCGGGGGGACAGATACGCAGTATTTT.

This clone was recorded a few times. The rearrangement links TRBV13 to TRBJ2-1; D remains ambiguous. CDR1 is PRHDT, CDR2 FYEKMQ, per germline (reference sequence). The V end was cut by 5 bases, the J end by 7 bases, with 9 bases between. This CDR3 comprises 12 residues. CDR3 sequence reads: CASSKESNEQFF. CDR3 nucleotide sequence: TGTGCCAGCAGCAAGGAGAGTAATGAGCAGTTCTTC.

The chain is built from TRBV24-1 and TRBJ1-2; 8 positions agree with TRBD1. V lost 2 bases to trimming and J lost 8 bases; unmatched junction nucleotides: 12. There are 16 residues in the CDR3. CDR1 and CDR2 from the germline V gene are KGHDR and SFDVKD. The CDR3 nucleotides read TGTGCCACCAGTGATTCGCCTTTGACAGGGGTAGGCGGCTACACCTTC. Amino acids: CATSDSPLTGVGGYTF.

The rearrangement joins TRBV7-2 to TRBJ2-7; TRBD1 aligns across 7 bases. The CDR3 is made up of 15 amino acids. Germline V CDR1 and CDR2: SGHTA, FQGNSA. V lost 5 bases and J lost 3; bases outside the gene matches: 10. For the CDR3, the DNA is TGTGCCAGCAGCGAAGACAGGGTTCCCTACTACGAGCAGTACTTC. Translated: CASSEDRVPYYEQYF.

V usage is TRBV28 and J usage is TRBJ1-4, with D unresolved. This CDR3 spans 12 amino acids. Trimming removed 6 bases at V and 3 bases at J, with 5 bases between. Per the germline V gene, CDR1 is MDHEN and CDR2 is SYDVKM. CDR3 residues: CASRAANEKLFF. The CDR3 coding sequence is TGTGCCAGCAGGGCCGCTAATGAAAAACTGTTTTTT.

V and J are TRBV7-9 and TRBJ1-5; no clear D. V was cut by 3 bases and J by 4 bases, with 7 bases left in between. This CDR3 contains 13 residues. The germline V gene has CDR1 SEHNR and CDR2 FQNEAQ (reference sequence). CDR3 nucleotide sequence: TGTGCCAGCAGCTTCACGGGAAATCAGCCCCAGCATTTT. It codes for CASSFTGNQPQHF.

This chain uses TRBV11-3 with TRBJ2-7; 7 bases line up with TRBD1. This CDR3 has 17 amino acids. V lost 4 bases and J lost 6; bases outside the gene matches: 18. CDR1 is SGHNT and CDR2 is YENEEA in the germline V gene. The CDR3 region is CASSSYSVQAGGSEQYF. The CDR3 DNA follows: TGTGCCAGCAGCTCCTATTCTGTCCAGGCAGGGGGTTCCGAGCAGTACTTC.

The rearrangement links TRBV4-2 to TRBJ2-7; perhaps TRBD1 as D (7 bases). V gave up 3 bases and J gave up 7 bases, with 19 bases separating them. Germline V gene lookup returns CDR1 LGHNA and CDR2 YNFKEQ. The CDR3 contains 15 residues. The CDR3 DNA is TGTGCCAGCAGCCAGGAGGGACAGCTTTGGGGGGAGCAGTACTTC. This encodes CASSQEGQLWGEQYF.